These T cell receptor beta chains were read from a single sample in a study of early T cells in non-severe SARS-CoV-2 infection. TCRdb recomputed calls from the 5' RACE reads with MiXCR, one row per CDR3 protein. The sample records around 88,000 distinct CDR3 sequences, about an eighth being singletons. Sequencing used whole blood. These receptors were taken from an adult who was a healthcare worker with PCR-confirmed SARS-CoV-2 infection or an uninfected control (not recorded which). The conserved cysteine and the conserved F or W are not part of the CDR3 here. Rows may omit the clone size; those that give it use once, few, many or a size class.

TRBV19,12,TRBJ2-3,-,ASSGREGTDTQY
TRBV2,11,TRBJ2-1,few,ARGAAKKDEQF
TRBV5-6,13,TRBJ1-1,few,ASSLVGDTSPEAF
TRBV11-2,12,TRBJ2-6,many,ASSSNSGANVLT
TRBV25-1,10,TRBJ1-2,-,ASSAPRDGYT
TRBV20-1,16,TRBJ1-2,-,SARANRASFRVNYGYT
TRBV12-3/TRBV12-4,10,TRBJ2-7,many,ASSLGLNEQY
TRBV12-3/TRBV12-4,13,TRBJ1-1,many,ASSPQAGGNTEAF
TRBV5-4,14,TRBJ1-1,-,ASSPPSVGTGMISF
TRBV4-1,12,TRBJ1-5,many,ASSQLRLNQPQH
TRBV12-3/TRBV12-4,12,TRBJ1-1,few,ASSPGPRGTEAF
TRBV7-2,10,TRBJ2-7,many,ASSGTGVEQY